This is a list of T cell receptor beta chains from one sample in a study of CD8+CD57+ T cells in acquired aplastic anemia. MiXCR, run by TCRdb on the reads, gives a single entry per CDR3 protein. The sample records around 80,000 distinct CDR3 sequences, around 70% being singletons. The specimen sequenced was sorted CD4+, CD8+, or CD8+CD57+ T cells (not recorded which) from PBMCs. All receptors derive from a human donor with aplastic anemia. The CDR3 runs from the conserved cysteine through the conserved F or W. Fields, in order: J gene, clone size, D gene, V gene, CDR3 protein, CDR3 DNA. D genes are given only for firm matches. Clone size is not always given. Where it is, it says once, few, many or a class for expanded clones.

j_gene: TRBJ1-1; abundance: -; d_gene: -; v_gene: TRBV19; CDR3aa: CASSNRQIYTEAFF; CDR3nt: TGTGCCAGTAGTAACCGACAGATTTACACTGAAGCTTTCTTT
j_gene: TRBJ2-7; abundance: -; d_gene: -; v_gene: TRBV29-1; CDR3aa: CSVNSSHEQYF; CDR3nt: TGCAGCGTTAACAGCTCACACGAGCAGTACTTC
j_gene: TRBJ2-5; abundance: once; d_gene: -; v_gene: TRBV10-3; CDR3aa: CAISERRETQYF; CDR3nt: TGTGCCATCAGTGAGCGTAGGGAGACCCAGTACTTC
j_gene: TRBJ2-5; abundance: -; d_gene: -; v_gene: TRBV5-4; CDR3aa: CASSLSQGVQTQYF; CDR3nt: TGTGCCAGCAGCTTGAGCCAGGGAGTACAGACCCAGTACTTC
j_gene: TRBJ2-7; abundance: -; d_gene: TRBD1; v_gene: TRBV7-6; CDR3aa: CASSEGGQGIYEQYF; CDR3nt: TGTGCCAGCAGCGAGGGCGGACAGGGGATATACGAGCAGTACTTC
j_gene: TRBJ2-3; abundance: -; d_gene: -; v_gene: TRBV20-1; CDR3aa: CSARVGDTQYF; CDR3nt: TGCAGTGCTAGAGTGGGGGATACGCAGTATTTT
j_gene: TRBJ2-3; abundance: -; d_gene: TRBD2; v_gene: TRBV5-4; CDR3aa: CASSLGLAGTDTQYF; CDR3nt: TGTGCCAGCAGCTTAGGACTAGCGGGAACAGATACGCAGTATTTT
j_gene: TRBJ2-7; abundance: -; d_gene: -; v_gene: TRBV19; CDR3aa: CASSIEGSRVSYEQYF; CDR3nt: TGTGCCAGTAGTATAGAGGGGAGTCGGGTCTCCTACGAGCAGTACTTC
j_gene: TRBJ2-1; abundance: -; d_gene: TRBD2; v_gene: TRBV9; CDR3aa: CASSDDSGESSYNEQFF; CDR3nt: TGTGCCAGCAGCGATGATAGCGGGGAGAGCTCCTACAATGAGCAGTTCTTC
j_gene: TRBJ1-4; abundance: -; d_gene: TRBD1; v_gene: TRBV2; CDR3aa: CASSERGQGAGKLFF; CDR3nt: TGTGCCAGCAGCGAAAGGGGACAGGGGGCCGGAAAACTGTTTTTT
j_gene: TRBJ2-7; abundance: -; d_gene: -; v_gene: TRBV10-3; CDR3aa: CAISESWEQYF; CDR3nt: TGTGCCATCAGTGAGTCGTGGGAGCAGTACTTC
j_gene: TRBJ2-5; abundance: -; d_gene: -; v_gene: TRBV19; CDR3aa: CASSDSYQETQYF; CDR3nt: TGTGCCAGTAGCGACAGCTACCAAGAGACCCAGTACTTC
j_gene: TRBJ2-2; abundance: few; d_gene: -; v_gene: TRBV10-3; CDR3aa: CAISDRNTGELFF; CDR3nt: TGTGCCATCAGTGACCGGAACACCGGGGAGCTGTTTTTT
j_gene: TRBJ2-5; abundance: -; d_gene: TRBD1; v_gene: TRBV7-9; CDR3aa: CASSWTGQETQYF; CDR3nt: TGTGCCAGCAGCTGGACAGGGCAAGAGACCCAGTACTTC
j_gene: TRBJ2-7; abundance: -; d_gene: -; v_gene: TRBV19; CDR3aa: CASSIQLGYEQYF; CDR3nt: TGTGCCAGTAGTATACAGTTAGGGTACGAGCAGTACTTC
j_gene: TRBJ1-1; abundance: -; d_gene: -; v_gene: TRBV12-3/TRBV12-4; CDR3aa: CASINDVEAFF; CDR3nt: TGTGCCAGCATTAATGATGTAGAAGCTTTCTTT
j_gene: TRBJ1-1; abundance: -; d_gene: TRBD1; v_gene: TRBV10-1; CDR3aa: CASSPGTGSDTEAFF; CDR3nt: TGCGCCAGCAGTCCCGGGACAGGGTCGGACACTGAAGCTTTCTTT
j_gene: TRBJ2-7; abundance: -; d_gene: -; v_gene: TRBV18; CDR3aa: CASSPTESYEQYF; CDR3nt: TGTGCCAGCTCACCAACGGAGTCCTACGAGCAGTACTTC
j_gene: TRBJ2-5; abundance: -; d_gene: -; v_gene: TRBV28; CDR3aa: CASTTFSQETQYF; CDR3nt: TGTGCCAGCACTACTTTCTCCCAGGAGACCCAGTACTTC
j_gene: TRBJ2-7; abundance: -; d_gene: -; v_gene: TRBV7-9; CDR3aa: CASSSAPAEQYF; CDR3nt: TGTGCCAGCAGCTCCGCCCCGGCTGAGCAGTACTTC
j_gene: TRBJ1-2; abundance: -; d_gene: TRBD1; v_gene: TRBV7-9; CDR3aa: CASSVRQGMSYGYTF; CDR3nt: TGTGCCAGCAGCGTACGACAGGGGATGAGCTATGGCTACACCTTC
j_gene: TRBJ2-3; abundance: -; d_gene: -; v_gene: TRBV2; CDR3aa: CASSEGAGTDTQYF; CDR3nt: TGTGCCAGCAGTGAGGGCGCAGGCACAGATACGCAGTATTTT
j_gene: TRBJ2-7; abundance: -; d_gene: TRBD2; v_gene: TRBV9; CDR3aa: CASSAGTNEQYF; CDR3nt: TGTGCCAGCAGCGCCGGGACTAACGAGCAGTACTTC
j_gene: TRBJ2-7; abundance: once; d_gene: TRBD1; v_gene: TRBV20-1; CDR3aa: CSARGTALSYEQYF; CDR3nt: TGCAGTGCTAGGGGGACAGCGTTGTCCTACGAGCAGTACTTC
j_gene: TRBJ2-7; abundance: -; d_gene: TRBD1; v_gene: TRBV20-1; CDR3aa: CSASDRGYEQYF; CDR3nt: TGCAGTGCTAGCGACAGGGGTTACGAGCAGTACTTC
j_gene: TRBJ2-3; abundance: many; d_gene: -; v_gene: TRBV24-1; CDR3aa: CATSRDPNPQPQYF; CDR3nt: TGTGCCACCAGCCGGGATCCCAATCCCCAGCCGCAGTATTTT
j_gene: TRBJ1-5; abundance: -; d_gene: -; v_gene: TRBV7-9; CDR3aa: CASSPSEGRNQPQHF; CDR3nt: TGTGCCAGCAGCCCCTCGGAGGGGAGAAATCAGCCCCAGCATTTT
j_gene: TRBJ2-3; abundance: -; d_gene: TRBD2; v_gene: TRBV12-3/TRBV12-4; CDR3aa: CASSEGGGATDTQYF; CDR3nt: TGTGCCAGCAGTGAAGGCGGGGGGGCGACAGATACGCAGTATTTT
j_gene: TRBJ2-5; abundance: -; d_gene: TRBD1; v_gene: TRBV7-6; CDR3aa: CASSLIGGARQETQYF; CDR3nt: TGTGCCAGCAGCTTAATAGGGGGCGCGCGTCAAGAGACCCAGTACTTC
j_gene: TRBJ2-5; abundance: -; d_gene: -; v_gene: TRBV20-1; CDR3aa: CSARPEAVTQYF; CDR3nt: TGCAGTGCTAGACCCGAGGCGGTGACCCAGTACTTC
j_gene: TRBJ2-7; abundance: many; d_gene: TRBD2; v_gene: TRBV20-1; CDR3aa: CSARAAGGSSYEQYF; CDR3nt: TGCAGTGCTAGAGCCGCGGGAGGGAGCTCCTACGAGCAGTACTTC
j_gene: TRBJ2-7; abundance: once; d_gene: TRBD2; v_gene: TRBV20-1; CDR3aa: CSAMGGVSDEQYF; CDR3nt: TGCAGTGCTATGGGAGGGGTCAGCGACGAGCAGTACTTC
j_gene: TRBJ1-5; abundance: -; d_gene: -; v_gene: TRBV7-2; CDR3aa: CASSLGMGSNQPQHF; CDR3nt: TGTGCCAGCAGCTTAGGGATGGGGAGCAATCAGCCCCAGCATTTT
j_gene: TRBJ2-7; abundance: -; d_gene: TRBD1; v_gene: TRBV11-2; CDR3aa: CASSSLWGDRAYEQYF; CDR3nt: TGTGCCAGCAGCTCCCTCTGGGGGGACAGGGCGTACGAGCAGTACTTC
j_gene: TRBJ1-1; abundance: few; d_gene: TRBD1; v_gene: TRBV10-2; CDR3aa: CASSGQGGTEAFF; CDR3nt: TGCGCCAGCTCCGGACAGGGAGGCACTGAAGCTTTCTTT
j_gene: TRBJ2-7; abundance: -; d_gene: -; v_gene: TRBV19; CDR3aa: CASSVGYGAYEQYF; CDR3nt: TGTGCCAGTAGTGTTGGATACGGGGCCTACGAGCAGTACTTC
j_gene: TRBJ2-5; abundance: few; d_gene: TRBD1; v_gene: TRBV19; CDR3aa: CASSIDRGIETQYF; CDR3nt: TGTGCCAGTAGTATCGACAGGGGAATCGAGACCCAGTACTTC
j_gene: TRBJ2-5; abundance: few; d_gene: -; v_gene: TRBV19; CDR3aa: CASSWASEKETQYF; CDR3nt: TGTGCCAGTAGTTGGGCTAGCGAAAAAGAGACCCAGTACTTC
j_gene: TRBJ2-5; abundance: many; d_gene: TRBD2; v_gene: TRBV6-5; CDR3aa: CASSYPSGRGQETQYF; CDR3nt: TGTGCCAGCAGTTACCCTAGCGGGAGAGGGCAAGAGACCCAGTACTTC
j_gene: TRBJ2-2; abundance: once; d_gene: -; v_gene: TRBV3-1; CDR3aa: CASSQVGRATGELFF; CDR3nt: TGTGCCAGCAGCCAAGTGGGCCGAGCCACCGGGGAGCTGTTTTTT
j_gene: TRBJ2-5; abundance: -; d_gene: TRBD2; v_gene: TRBV29-1; CDR3aa: CSVEEGTRTSGTSQETQYF; CDR3nt: TGCAGCGTTGAAGAGGGTACCAGGACTAGCGGGACCTCCCAAGAGACCCAGTACTTC
j_gene: TRBJ2-2; abundance: -; d_gene: -; v_gene: TRBV12-3/TRBV12-4; CDR3aa: CASSLWGADTGELFF; CDR3nt: TGTGCCAGCAGTTTATGGGGGGCCGACACCGGGGAGCTGTTTTTT
j_gene: TRBJ2-7; abundance: -; d_gene: TRBD1; v_gene: TRBV2; CDR3aa: CAVPGDRIYEQYF; CDR3nt: TGTGCTGTACCCGGGGACAGGATCTACGAGCAGTACTTC
j_gene: TRBJ2-7; abundance: -; d_gene: TRBD1; v_gene: TRBV2; CDR3aa: CASRTGGNEQYF; CDR3nt: TGTGCCAGCAGGACAGGGGGCAACGAGCAGTACTTC
j_gene: TRBJ2-7; abundance: -; d_gene: -; v_gene: TRBV27; CDR3aa: CASSYGLMGEQYF; CDR3nt: TGTGCCAGCAGTTACGGATTGATGGGCGAGCAGTACTTC
j_gene: TRBJ1-2; abundance: -; d_gene: TRBD1; v_gene: TRBV29-1; CDR3aa: CSVVGQGLYGYTF; CDR3nt: TGCAGCGTTGTAGGACAGGGGCTCTATGGCTACACCTTC
j_gene: TRBJ2-5; abundance: -; d_gene: TRBD1; v_gene: TRBV11-2; CDR3aa: CASSFDRADMAQYF; CDR3nt: TGTGCCAGCAGCTTTGACAGGGCAGATATGGCCCAGTACTTC